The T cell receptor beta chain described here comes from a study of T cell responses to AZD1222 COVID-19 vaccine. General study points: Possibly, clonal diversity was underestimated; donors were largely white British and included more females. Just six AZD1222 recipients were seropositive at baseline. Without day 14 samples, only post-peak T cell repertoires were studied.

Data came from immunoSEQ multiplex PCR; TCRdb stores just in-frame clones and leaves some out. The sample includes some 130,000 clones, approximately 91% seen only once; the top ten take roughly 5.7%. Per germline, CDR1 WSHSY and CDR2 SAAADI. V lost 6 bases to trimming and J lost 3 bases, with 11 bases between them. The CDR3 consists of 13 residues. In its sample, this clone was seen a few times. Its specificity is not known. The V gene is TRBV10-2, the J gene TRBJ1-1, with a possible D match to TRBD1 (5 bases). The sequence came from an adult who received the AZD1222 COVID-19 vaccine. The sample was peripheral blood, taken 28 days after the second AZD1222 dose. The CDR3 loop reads CASRGQRDTEAFF. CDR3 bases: TGCGCCAGCAGAGGACAACGGGACACTGAAGCTTTCTTT.